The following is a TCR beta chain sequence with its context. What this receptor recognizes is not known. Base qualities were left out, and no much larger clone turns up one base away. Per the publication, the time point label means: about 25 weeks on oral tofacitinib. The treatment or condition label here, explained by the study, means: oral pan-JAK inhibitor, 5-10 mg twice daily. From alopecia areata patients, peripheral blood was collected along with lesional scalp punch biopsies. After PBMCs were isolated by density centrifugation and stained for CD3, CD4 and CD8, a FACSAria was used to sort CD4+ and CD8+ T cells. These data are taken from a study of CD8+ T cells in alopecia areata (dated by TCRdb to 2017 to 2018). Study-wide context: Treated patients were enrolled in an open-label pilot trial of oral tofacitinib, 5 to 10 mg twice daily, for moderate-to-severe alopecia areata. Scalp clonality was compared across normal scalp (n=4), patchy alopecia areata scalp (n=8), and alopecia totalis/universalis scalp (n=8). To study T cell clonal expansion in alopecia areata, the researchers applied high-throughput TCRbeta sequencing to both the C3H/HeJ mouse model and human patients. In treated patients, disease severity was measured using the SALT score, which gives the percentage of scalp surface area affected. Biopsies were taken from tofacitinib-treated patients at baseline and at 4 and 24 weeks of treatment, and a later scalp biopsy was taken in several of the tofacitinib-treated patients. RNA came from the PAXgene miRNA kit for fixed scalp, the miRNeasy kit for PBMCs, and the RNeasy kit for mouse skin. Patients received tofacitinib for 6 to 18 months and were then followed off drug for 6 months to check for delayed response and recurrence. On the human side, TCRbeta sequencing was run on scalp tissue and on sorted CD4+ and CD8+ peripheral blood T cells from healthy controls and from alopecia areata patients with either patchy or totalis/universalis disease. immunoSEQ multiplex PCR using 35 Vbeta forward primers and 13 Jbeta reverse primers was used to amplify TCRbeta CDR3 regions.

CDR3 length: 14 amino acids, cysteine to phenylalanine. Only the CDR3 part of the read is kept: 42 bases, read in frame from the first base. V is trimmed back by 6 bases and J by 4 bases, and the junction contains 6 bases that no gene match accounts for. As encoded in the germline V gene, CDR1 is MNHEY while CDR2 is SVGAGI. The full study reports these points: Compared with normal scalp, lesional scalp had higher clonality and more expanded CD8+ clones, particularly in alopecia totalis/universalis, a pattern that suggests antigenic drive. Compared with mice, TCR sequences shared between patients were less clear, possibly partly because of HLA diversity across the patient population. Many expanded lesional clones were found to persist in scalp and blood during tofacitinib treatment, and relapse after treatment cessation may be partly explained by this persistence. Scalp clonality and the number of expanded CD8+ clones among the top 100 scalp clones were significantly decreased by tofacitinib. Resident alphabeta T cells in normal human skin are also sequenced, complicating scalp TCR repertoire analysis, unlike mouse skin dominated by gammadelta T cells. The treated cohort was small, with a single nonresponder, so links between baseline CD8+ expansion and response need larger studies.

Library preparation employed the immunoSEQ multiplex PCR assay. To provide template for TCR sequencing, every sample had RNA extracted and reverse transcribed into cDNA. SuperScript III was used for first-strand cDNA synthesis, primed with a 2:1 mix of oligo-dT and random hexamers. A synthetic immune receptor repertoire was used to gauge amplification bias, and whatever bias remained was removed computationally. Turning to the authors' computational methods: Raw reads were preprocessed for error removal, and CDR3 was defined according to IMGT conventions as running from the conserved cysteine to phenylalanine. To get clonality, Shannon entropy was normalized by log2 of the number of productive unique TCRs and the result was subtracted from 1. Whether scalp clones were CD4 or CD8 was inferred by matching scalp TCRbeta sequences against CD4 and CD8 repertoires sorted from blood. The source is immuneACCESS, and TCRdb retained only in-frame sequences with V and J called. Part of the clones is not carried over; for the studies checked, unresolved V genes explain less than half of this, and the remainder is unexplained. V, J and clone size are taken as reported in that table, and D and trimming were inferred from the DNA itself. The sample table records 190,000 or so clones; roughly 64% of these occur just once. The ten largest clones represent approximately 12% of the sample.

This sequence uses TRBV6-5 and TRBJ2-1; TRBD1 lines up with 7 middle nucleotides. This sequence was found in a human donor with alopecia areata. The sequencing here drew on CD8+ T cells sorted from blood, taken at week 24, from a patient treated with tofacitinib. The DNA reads TGTGCCAGCAGCGCCGGGACAGAATACAATGAGCAGTTCTTC. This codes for CASSAGTEYNEQFF.